This T cell receptor beta chain was sequenced in a study of regulatory T cells in long-lasting Graves disease. Study-wide results and caveats: The persistent group shared 2,741 public clonotypes, more than the roughly 970 shared by new patients.

The time point: newly diagnosed GD, antithyroid drugs for less than 3 months. The TCR library used RNA extracted from PBMCs. Trimming cost V 3 bases and J 2 bases, with 15 bases left between them. Germline-derived CDR1 and CDR2 are SGHVS and FQNEAQ. The CDR3 consists of 16 residues. This clonotype has ten or more counts. Its antigen is currently unknown. Investigators prepared the TCR beta libraries by applying iRepertoire HTBI primers and Arm-PCR of CDR3 regions. TCRdb reanalysed the multiplex PCR reads using MiXCR and keeps one entry per CDR3 protein. The sample lists about 320,000 distinct CDR3 sequences, 15% to 20% occurring once.

The receptor was isolated from a female donor with Graves disease. The genes are TRBV7-8 and TRBJ2-3; possibly TRBD2 for D (6 bases). This specimen consisted of peripheral blood mononuclear cells (PBMCs), obtained at new diagnosis, from a patient treated with antithyroid drugs. The CDR3: CASSFPVSGDTDTQYF. The CDR3 bases are TGTGCCAGCAGCTTCCCGGTTAGCGGCGACACAGATACGCAGTATTTT.